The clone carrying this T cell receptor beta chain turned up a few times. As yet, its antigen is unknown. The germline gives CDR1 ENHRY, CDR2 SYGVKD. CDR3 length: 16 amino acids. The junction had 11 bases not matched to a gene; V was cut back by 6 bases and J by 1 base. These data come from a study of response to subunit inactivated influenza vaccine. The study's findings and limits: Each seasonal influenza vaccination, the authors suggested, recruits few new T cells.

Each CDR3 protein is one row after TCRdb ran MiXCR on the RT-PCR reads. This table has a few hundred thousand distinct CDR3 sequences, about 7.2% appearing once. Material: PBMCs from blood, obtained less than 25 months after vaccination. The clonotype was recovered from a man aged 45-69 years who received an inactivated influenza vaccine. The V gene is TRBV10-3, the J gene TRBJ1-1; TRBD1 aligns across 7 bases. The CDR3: CAIRPTLRGGNTEAFF. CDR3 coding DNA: TGTGCCATCAGGCCCACCCTCAGGGGGGGGAACACTGAAGCTTTCTTT.